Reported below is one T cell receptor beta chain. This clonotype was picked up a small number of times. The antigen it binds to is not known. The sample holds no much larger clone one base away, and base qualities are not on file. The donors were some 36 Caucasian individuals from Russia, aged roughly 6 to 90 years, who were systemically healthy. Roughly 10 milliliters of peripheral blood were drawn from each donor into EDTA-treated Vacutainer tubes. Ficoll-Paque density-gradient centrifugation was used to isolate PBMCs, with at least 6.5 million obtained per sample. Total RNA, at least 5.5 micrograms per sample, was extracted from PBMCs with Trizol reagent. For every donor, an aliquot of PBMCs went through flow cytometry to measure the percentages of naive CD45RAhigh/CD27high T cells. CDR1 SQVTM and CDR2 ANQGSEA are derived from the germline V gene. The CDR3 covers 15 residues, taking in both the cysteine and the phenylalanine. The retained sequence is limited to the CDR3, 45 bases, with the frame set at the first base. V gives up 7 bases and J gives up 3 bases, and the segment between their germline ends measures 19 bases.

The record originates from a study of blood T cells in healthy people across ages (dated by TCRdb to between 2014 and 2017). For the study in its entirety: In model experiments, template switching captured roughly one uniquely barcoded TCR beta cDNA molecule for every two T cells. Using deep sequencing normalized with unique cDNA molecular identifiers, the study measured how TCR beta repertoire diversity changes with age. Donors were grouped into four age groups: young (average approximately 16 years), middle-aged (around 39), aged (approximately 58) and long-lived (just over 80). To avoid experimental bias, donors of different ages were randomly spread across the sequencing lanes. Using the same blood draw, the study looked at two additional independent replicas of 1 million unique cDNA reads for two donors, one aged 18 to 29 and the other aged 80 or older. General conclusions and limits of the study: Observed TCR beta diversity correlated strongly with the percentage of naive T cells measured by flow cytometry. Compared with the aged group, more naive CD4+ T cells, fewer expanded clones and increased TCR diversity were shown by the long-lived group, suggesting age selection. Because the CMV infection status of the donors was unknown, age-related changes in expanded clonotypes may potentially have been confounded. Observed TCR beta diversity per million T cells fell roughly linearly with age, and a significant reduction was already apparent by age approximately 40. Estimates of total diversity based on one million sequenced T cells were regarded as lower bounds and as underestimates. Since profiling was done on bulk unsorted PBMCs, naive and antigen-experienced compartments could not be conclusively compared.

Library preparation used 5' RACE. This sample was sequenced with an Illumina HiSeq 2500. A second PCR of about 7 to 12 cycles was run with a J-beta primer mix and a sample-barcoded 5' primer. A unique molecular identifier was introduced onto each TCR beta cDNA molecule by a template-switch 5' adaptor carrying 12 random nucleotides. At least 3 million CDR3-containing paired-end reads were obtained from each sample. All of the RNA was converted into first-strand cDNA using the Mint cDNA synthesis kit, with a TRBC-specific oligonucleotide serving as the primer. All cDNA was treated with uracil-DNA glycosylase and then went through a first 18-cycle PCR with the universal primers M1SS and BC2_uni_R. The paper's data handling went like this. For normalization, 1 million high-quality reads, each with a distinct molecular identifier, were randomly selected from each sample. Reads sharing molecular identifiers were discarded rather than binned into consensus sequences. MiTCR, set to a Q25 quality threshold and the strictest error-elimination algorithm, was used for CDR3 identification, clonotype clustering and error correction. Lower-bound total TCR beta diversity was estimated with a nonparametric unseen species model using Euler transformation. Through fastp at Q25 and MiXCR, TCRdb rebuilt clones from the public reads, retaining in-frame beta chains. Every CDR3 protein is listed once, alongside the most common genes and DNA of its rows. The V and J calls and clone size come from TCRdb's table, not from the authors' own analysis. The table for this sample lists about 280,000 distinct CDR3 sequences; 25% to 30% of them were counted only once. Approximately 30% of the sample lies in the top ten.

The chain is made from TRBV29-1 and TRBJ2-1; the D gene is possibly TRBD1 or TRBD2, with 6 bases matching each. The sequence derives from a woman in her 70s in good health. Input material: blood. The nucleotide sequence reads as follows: TGCAGCGCGAAACTACCCGGGGGCATCTACAATGAGCAGTTCTTC. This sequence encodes CSAKLPGGIYNEQFF.